Listed below are T cell receptor beta chains from one sample, sequenced in a study of blood T cell repertoires in COVID-19. Sequencing used immunoSEQ multiplex PCR; TCRdb keeps in-frame clones, though not all of them. The data show about 130,000 clones, less than 90% seen once. Sequenced sample: peripheral blood. These receptors were collected from a man between 70 and 80 years old with acute or convalescent COVID-19. Both conserved end residues are part of each CDR3. The order of the fields is J gene, V gene, CDR3 protein.

j_gene: TRBJ1-2; v_gene: TRBV19; CDR3aa: CASTDSPNYGYTF
j_gene: TRBJ2-7; v_gene: TRBV14; CDR3aa: CASSHALGQGRYEQYF
j_gene: TRBJ2-3; v_gene: TRBV21-1; CDR3aa: CASSIGGPGTDTQYF
j_gene: TRBJ2-7; v_gene: TRBV2; CDR3aa: CASKAQLYEQYF
j_gene: TRBJ2-5; v_gene: TRBV9; CDR3aa: CASSLGGHTNQETQYF
j_gene: TRBJ1-5; v_gene: TRBV6-6; CDR3aa: CASSPPRDSGPQHF
j_gene: TRBJ2-7; v_gene: TRBV6-5; CDR3aa: CASNYMTGNYEQYF
j_gene: TRBJ1-2; v_gene: TRBV10-3; CDR3aa: CAISGEPGQGAYGYGYTF
j_gene: TRBJ2-7; v_gene: TRBV6-6; CDR3aa: CASSGQGVVYEQYF
j_gene: TRBJ1-1; v_gene: TRBV13; CDR3aa: CASSTQQGLEAFF
j_gene: TRBJ2-1; v_gene: TRBV9; CDR3aa: CASSPRGGDRTYNEQFF
j_gene: TRBJ2-1; v_gene: TRBV6-1; CDR3aa: CASSERGRASGVSNEQFF
j_gene: TRBJ1-4; v_gene: TRBV6-6; CDR3aa: CASSQTGDREKLFF
j_gene: TRBJ2-7; v_gene: TRBV5-4; CDR3aa: CASSLTGGIYEQYF
j_gene: TRBJ1-2; v_gene: TRBV2; CDR3aa: CASSNRVGDYGYTF
j_gene: TRBJ2-1; v_gene: TRBV14; CDR3aa: CASSPRDRDNEQFF
j_gene: TRBJ2-2; v_gene: TRBV12-3/TRBV12-4; CDR3aa: CASRTGIGELFF
j_gene: TRBJ1-2; v_gene: TRBV12-3/TRBV12-4; CDR3aa: CASSLRDRGYTF